The subject of this entry is one TCR beta chain. The data stem from a study of blood T cell repertoires in COVID-19. A COVID-19 case had been met by exposed participants during the 2 weeks before study entry. Here immunoSEQ multiplex PCR was the method, and the copy in TCRdb shows in-frame clones only, minus some. The data hold 230,000 or so clones, with approximately 81% observed a single time. The sequence was collected from a woman aged 50 to 65 who had been exposed to COVID-19. Input material: PBMCs or T cells enriched from blood (not recorded which).

CDR3 protein: CASSPTRNSNQPQHF. The CDR3 nucleotides read TGTGCCAGCAGCCCGACACGCAATAGCAATCAGCCCCAGCATTTT. The V gene is TRBV3-1 (or the pseudogene TRBV3-2), the J gene TRBJ1-5, with D unclear. Deletions cut 4 bases from V and 0 bases from J, with 10 bases between. The CDR3 has 15 residues. CDR1 LGHDT and CDR2 YNNKEL come from the germline V gene (reference sequence).